A selection of T cell receptor beta chains follows, all from one sample in a study of OX40 agonist ivuxolimab in advanced cancers. Produced via immunoSEQ multiplex PCR; TCRdb's table is partial and in-frame only. The table shows around 71,000 clones, with around 83% occurring only once. The specimen was CD4+ or CD8+ T cells sorted from blood, collected in a trial of the OX40 agonist ivuxolimab. These receptors were obtained from an adult with an advanced solid tumor such as melanoma, head and neck, liver or kidney cancer. The CDR3 runs from the conserved cysteine through the conserved F or W. Each record gives: V gene, J gene, D gene, clone size, CDR3 protein, CDR3 DNA. A D gene is named only where the DNA matches it firmly. Some rows mark clone size as missing; the rest say once, few, many or name a class of expanded clone.

v_gene: TRBV30
j_gene: TRBJ2-7
d_gene: TRBD2
abundance: NA
CDR3aa: CAWVVQAGAYEQYF
CDR3nt: TGTGCCTGGGTGGTGCAAGCGGGAGCCTACGAGCAGTACTTC

v_gene: TRBV7-3
j_gene: TRBJ2-1
d_gene: NA
abundance: NA
CDR3aa: CASSSQGGGEQFF
CDR3nt: TGTGCCAGCAGTTCCCAGGGAGGGGGCGAGCAGTTCTTC

v_gene: TRBV11-2
j_gene: TRBJ1-1
d_gene: NA
abundance: NA
CDR3aa: CASSLELGGTEAFF
CDR3nt: TGTGCCAGCAGCTTAGAACTGGGGGGGACTGAAGCTTTCTTT

v_gene: TRBV10-3
j_gene: TRBJ1-2
d_gene: NA
abundance: NA
CDR3aa: CAISEQGRDGYTF
CDR3nt: TGTGCCATCAGTGAGCAGGGGAGGGATGGCTACACCTTC

v_gene: TRBV27
j_gene: TRBJ2-7
d_gene: NA
abundance: NA
CDR3aa: CASSSPGMVPYEQYF
CDR3nt: TGTGCCAGCAGTTCCCCCGGCATGGTCCCCTACGAGCAGTACTTC

v_gene: TRBV14
j_gene: TRBJ2-4
d_gene: TRBD2
abundance: NA
CDR3aa: CASSQEGTSGRMGNIQYF
CDR3nt: TGTGCCAGCAGCCAAGAAGGGACTAGCGGGAGAATGGGAAACATTCAGTACTTC

v_gene: TRBV18
j_gene: TRBJ2-5
d_gene: NA
abundance: NA
CDR3aa: CASSPTTGWETQYF
CDR3nt: TGTGCCAGCTCACCCACTACAGGGTGGGAGACCCAGTACTTC

v_gene: TRBV5-4
j_gene: TRBJ2-7
d_gene: TRBD1
abundance: few
CDR3aa: CASSQPTGSYEQYF
CDR3nt: TGTGCCAGCAGCCAACCGACAGGGAGCTACGAGCAGTACTTC

v_gene: TRBV4-3
j_gene: TRBJ2-7
d_gene: NA
abundance: NA
CDR3aa: CASSQEGEGPYEQYF
CDR3nt: TGCGCCAGCAGCCAAGAAGGAGAGGGCCCCTACGAGCAGTACTTC

v_gene: TRBV28
j_gene: TRBJ2-1
d_gene: NA
abundance: NA
CDR3aa: CASSPPRDEQFF
CDR3nt: TGTGCCAGCAGTCCCCCTAGGGATGAGCAGTTCTTC

v_gene: TRBV6-5
j_gene: TRBJ1-1
d_gene: NA
abundance: NA
CDR3aa: CASSYGDTEAFF
CDR3nt: TGTGCCAGCAGTTACGGGGACACTGAAGCTTTCTTT

v_gene: TRBV11-2
j_gene: TRBJ1-1
d_gene: TRBD1
abundance: NA
CDR3aa: CASSFVTGTGRHEAFF
CDR3nt: TGTGCCAGCAGCTTTGTAACCGGGACAGGGAGACATGAAGCTTTCTTT

v_gene: TRBV6-1
j_gene: TRBJ1-1
d_gene: NA
abundance: NA
CDR3aa: CASSRTGMNTEAFF
CDR3nt: TGTGCCAGCAGCCGCACAGGTATGAACACTGAAGCTTTCTTT

v_gene: TRBV9
j_gene: TRBJ1-3
d_gene: NA
abundance: once
CDR3aa: CASSPRGGSGNTIYF
CDR3nt: TGTGCCAGCAGCCCAAGGGGGGGCTCTGGAAACACCATATATTTT

v_gene: TRBV5-8
j_gene: TRBJ2-1
d_gene: NA
abundance: NA
CDR3aa: CASSFVRDNEQFF
CDR3nt: TGTGCCAGCAGCTTTGTCAGGGACAATGAGCAGTTCTTC

v_gene: TRBV30
j_gene: TRBJ1-4
d_gene: NA
abundance: NA
CDR3aa: CAWSVDGAQEKLFF
CDR3nt: TGTGCCTGGAGTGTGGATGGAGCGCAGGAAAAACTGTTTTTT

v_gene: TRBV19
j_gene: TRBJ2-5
d_gene: NA
abundance: NA
CDR3aa: CASSIRSSPETQYF
CDR3nt: TGTGCCAGTAGTATTAGGTCTAGTCCCGAGACCCAGTACTTC

v_gene: TRBV7-3
j_gene: TRBJ2-2
d_gene: NA
abundance: NA
CDR3aa: CASSPRRTSNTGELFF
CDR3nt: TGTGCCAGCAGCCCGAGAAGGACCTCGAACACCGGGGAGCTGTTTTTT

v_gene: TRBV28
j_gene: TRBJ2-7
d_gene: NA
abundance: NA
CDR3aa: CASSIDRDWTYEQYF
CDR3nt: TGTGCCAGCAGTATAGACCGGGACTGGACATACGAGCAGTACTTC

v_gene: TRBV6-1
j_gene: TRBJ2-7
d_gene: NA
abundance: once
CDR3aa: CASSPGTRGYEQYF
CDR3nt: TGTGCCAGCAGCCCCGGGACCAGGGGATACGAGCAGTACTTC

v_gene: TRBV9
j_gene: TRBJ1-4
d_gene: NA
abundance: NA
CDR3aa: CASSLEGHSNEKLFF
CDR3nt: TGTGCCAGCAGCTTAGAGGGACACTCTAATGAAAAACTGTTTTTT

v_gene: TRBV28
j_gene: TRBJ2-7
d_gene: TRBD1
abundance: NA
CDR3aa: CASSLAGQGDSYEQYF
CDR3nt: TGTGCCAGCAGTCTGGCGGGACAGGGGGATTCTTACGAGCAGTACTTC